This T cell receptor beta chain was retrieved from a study of regulatory T cells in long-lasting Graves disease. Background on the study: Graves' cases, newly diagnosed, had used antithyroid drugs under 3 months.

Ten or more counts support this clonotype. Sample time point: newly diagnosed GD, antithyroid drugs for less than 3 months. After RNA was extracted from PBMCs, the TCR library was made from it. The source of the patients was an endocrinology department in Xi'an, China. Arm-PCR with iRepertoire HTBI primers amplified the CDR3 regions for these TCR beta libraries. Each CDR3 protein is one row after TCRdb ran MiXCR on the multiplex PCR reads. The sample consists of some 200,000 distinct CDR3 sequences, roughly 20% of them appearing once. Separately, the same data were catalogued under a study of T cells in Graves' hyperthyroidism and ophthalmopathy. That source adds: Exclusion of patients followed from uncontrolled infection, other autoimmune disease, pregnancy or lactation. A median around six months before onset, the model predicted ophthalmopathy.

This specimen was peripheral blood mononuclear cells (PBMCs), taken at new diagnosis, from a patient treated with antithyroid drugs. The sequence derives from a woman in her twenties or thirties with Graves disease.

The CDR3 bases are TGTGCCTGGAGTCCCCGGATAGCGGGAAAGAATGAGCAGTTCTTC. Protein: CAWSPRIAGKNEQFF. The chain employs TRBV30 and TRBJ2-1; TRBD2 aligns across 8 bases. J gave up 7 bases and V 2 bases, and 10 bases lay outside the gene matches. CDR3 size: 15 residues. Germline CDR1 is GTSNPN and CDR2 is SVGIG (reference sequence).